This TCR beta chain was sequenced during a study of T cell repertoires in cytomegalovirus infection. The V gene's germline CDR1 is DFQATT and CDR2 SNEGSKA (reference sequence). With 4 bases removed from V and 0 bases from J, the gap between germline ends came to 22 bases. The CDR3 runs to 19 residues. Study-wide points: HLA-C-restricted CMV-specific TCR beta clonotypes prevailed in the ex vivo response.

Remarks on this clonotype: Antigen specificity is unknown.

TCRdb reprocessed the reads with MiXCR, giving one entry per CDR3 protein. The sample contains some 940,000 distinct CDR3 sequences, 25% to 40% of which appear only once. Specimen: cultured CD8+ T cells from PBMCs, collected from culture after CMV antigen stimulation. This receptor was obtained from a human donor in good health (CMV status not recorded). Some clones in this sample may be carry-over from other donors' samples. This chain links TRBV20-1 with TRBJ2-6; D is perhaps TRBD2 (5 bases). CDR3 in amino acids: CSATDRAHWEHSGANVLTF. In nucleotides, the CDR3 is TGCAGTGCTACGGACCGGGCCCACTGGGAGCACTCTGGGGCCAACGTCCTGACTTTC.